This T cell receptor (beta chain) appears in the sequencing data of a study of cytomegalovirus exposure and HLA in healthy donors. This clone occurred a few times. The PCR used 60 Vbeta and 13 Jbeta primers. TCRdb's table, derived via immunoSEQ multiplex PCR, lists solely in-frame clones and lacks some. The sample contains about 120,000 clones, roughly three quarters of which appear only once. The CDR3 totals 14 residues. CDR1 and CDR2 from the germline V gene are MDHEN and SYDVKM. V lost 4 bases to trimming and J lost 3 bases, with 13 bases between them. The specimen was PBMCs. The chain joins TRBV28 to TRBJ2-7, with a possible D match to TRBD1 (6 bases). The sequence was obtained from a man between 25 and 39 years old in good health and CMV-seropositive. The CDR3 sequence: CASSSPDRYYEQYF. The CDR3 DNA follows: TGTGCCAGCAGTTCCCCCGACAGGTACTACGAGCAGTACTTC. The whole variable domain, remainder taken from reference TRBV28 and TRBJ2-7, is DVKVTQSSRYLVKRTGEKVFLECVQDMDHENMFWYRQDPGLGLRLIYFSYDVKMKEKGDIPEGYSVSREKKERFSLILESASTNQTSMYLCASSSPDRYYEQYFGPGTRLTVT.